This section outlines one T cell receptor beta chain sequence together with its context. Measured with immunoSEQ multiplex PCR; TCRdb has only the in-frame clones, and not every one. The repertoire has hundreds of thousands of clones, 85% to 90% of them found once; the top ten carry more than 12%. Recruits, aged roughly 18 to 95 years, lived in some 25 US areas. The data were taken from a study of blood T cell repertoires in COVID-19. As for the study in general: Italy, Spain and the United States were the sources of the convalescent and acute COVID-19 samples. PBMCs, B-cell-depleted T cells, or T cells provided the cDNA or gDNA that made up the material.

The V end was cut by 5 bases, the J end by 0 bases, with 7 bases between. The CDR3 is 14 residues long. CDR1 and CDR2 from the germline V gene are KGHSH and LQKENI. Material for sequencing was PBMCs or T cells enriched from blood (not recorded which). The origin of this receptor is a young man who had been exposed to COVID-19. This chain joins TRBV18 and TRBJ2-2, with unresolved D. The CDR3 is CASSDQANTGELFF. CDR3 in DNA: TGTGCCAGCTCAGACCAGGCGAACACCGGGGAGCTGTTTTTT. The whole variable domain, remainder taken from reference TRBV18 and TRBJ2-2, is NAGVMQNPRHLVRRRGQEARLRCSPMKGHSHVYWYRQLPEEGLKFMVYLQKENIIDESGMPKERFSAEFPKEGPSILRIQQVVRGDSAAYFCASSDQANTGELFFGEGSRLTVL.